Shown below are 8 T cell receptor beta chains from a single sample sequenced in a study of identical twins. TCRdb reprocessed the 5' RACE reads via MiXCR and lists one record per CDR3 protein. Altogether roughly 350,000 distinct CDR3 sequences are present, around 9% being singletons, with the ten largest covering approximately 9.3%. Sequences were obtained from naive T cells sorted from blood. These receptors were collected from a woman in her 50s in good health.

The rearrangement uses TRBV4-1 and TRBJ2-3, with D tentatively TRBD2 (6 bases). The V gene's germline CDR1 is MGHRA and CDR2 YSYEKL. The CDR3 runs 14 residues. V gave up 1 base and J gave up 5 bases, with 10 bases separating them. CDR3 in DNA: TGCGCCAGCAGCCAAGGGCTAGCGTTAGATACGCAGTATTTT. Amino acid sequence: CASSQGLALDTQYF.

This clonotype was counted only a few times. The V gene is TRBV20-1, the J gene TRBJ2-7; D is uncertain. Looked up from germline, CDR1 is DFQATT and CDR2 is SNEGSKA (reference sequence). Trimming took 3 bases from V and 2 from J, leaving 8 bases between them. This CDR3 has 12 amino acids. The CDR3 DNA reads as TGCAGTGCTAGCGGCCTAGCCTACGAGCAGTACTTC. This encodes CSASGLAYEQYF.

The V call is TRBV6-6, the J call TRBJ2-7, with 7 bases lining up with TRBD2. The CDR3 totals 13 residues. After removal of 2 bases from V and 2 bases from J, the junction contained 0 bases not matched to a gene. Germline loops: CDR1 MNHNY, CDR2 SVGAGI (reference sequence). The CDR3 DNA is TGTGCCAGCAGTTACGGGACTACCTACGAGCAGTACTTC. Protein: CASSYGTTYEQYF.

The CDR3 DNA is TGTGCCAGCACCCGACAGGGTATGGTCGGAGAGACCCAGTACTTC. Its translation: CASTRQGMVGETQYF. This chain joins TRBV12-3 or TRBV12-4 and TRBJ2-5, with 7 bases lining up with TRBD1. V trimming: 7 bases; J trimming: 4 bases; junction bases outside the gene matches: 12. The CDR3 spans 15 residues.

In its sample, this clonotype was seen many times. J is TRBJ2-7 and V is TRBV5-1; TRBD1 agrees at 7 bases. Germline CDR1 SGHRS, CDR2 YFSETQ. Losses at the gene ends were 3 bases for V and 1 base for J; bases not matched to a gene: 10. CDR3 size: 16 residues. CDR3 DNA: TGCGCCAGCAGCTCACACACCCGACAGGGATCCTACGAGCAGTACTTC. Residues: CASSSHTRQGSYEQYF.

The table lists this clonotype with a few counts. The chain has TRBV5-4 and TRBJ1-2, with a weak D call TRBD1 (6 bases). The CDR3 length is 13 residues. Germline V gives CDR1 SGHNT, CDR2 YYREEE (reference sequence). The V gene lost 0 bases and the J gene lost 6 bases, with 9 bases spanning the gap. The CDR3 here is CASSLEQGNGYTF. The CDR3 coding sequence is TGTGCCAGCAGCTTGGAACAGGGCAATGGCTACACCTTC.

The chain is built from TRBV6-1 and TRBJ2-1, with D uncertain. The V end lost 6 bases, the J end lost 8 bases, and 8 bases lay between the germline ends. The CDR3 covers 11 residues. Germline CDR1 reads MNHNS; CDR2 reads SASEGT. For the CDR3, the DNA is TGTGCCAGCAGGATATTGGATGAGCAGTTCTTC. As protein: CASRILDEQFF.

V gene TRBV19 combines with J gene TRBJ2-3; 8 positions match TRBD2. The CDR3 spans 13 residues. Trimming at V came to 7 bases and at J to 6 bases, leaving 6 bases not matched to a gene. The germline CDR1 and CDR2 sequences are LNHDA and SQIVND (reference sequence). As DNA, the CDR3 is TGTGCCAGTACTATCGGGGGGGGTGATACGCAGTATTTT. It encodes CASTIGGGDTQYF. The full variable domain, its missing parts supplied by reference TRBV19 and TRBJ2-3, is DGGITQSPKYLFRKEGQNVTLSCEQNLNHDAMYWYRQDPGQGLRLIYYSQIVNDFQKGDIAEGYSVSREKKESFPLTVTSAQKNPTAFYLCASTIGGGDTQYFGPGTRLTVL.